This paragraph covers one T cell receptor beta chain sequence. The data belong to a study of blood T cell repertoires in COVID-19. Looking at the study overall: PBMCs, B-cell-depleted T cells, or T cells were the source of the cDNA or gDNA that made up the material.

Some clones are missing from TCRdb's copy, which holds only in-frame ones; the method was immunoSEQ multiplex PCR. The sample records 400,000 or so clones, 88% being singletons. CDR3 length: 13 amino acids. The ends were cut back, 3 bases at V and 10 bases at J, with 13 bases in the middle. Germline lookup yields CDR1 SEHNR and CDR2 FQNEAQ (reference sequence). Study members were between 18 and 89 years old and lived in 24 US regions. What was sequenced was PBMCs or T cells enriched from blood (not recorded which). The chain has TRBV7-9 and TRBJ2-1, with D maybe TRBD2 (6 bases). This sequence was found in a woman between 40 and 50 years old with acute COVID-19. The CDR3 sequence is CASSLALGREQFF. CDR3 bases: TGTGCCAGCAGCTTGGCCCTGGGGAGGGAGCAGTTCTTC.